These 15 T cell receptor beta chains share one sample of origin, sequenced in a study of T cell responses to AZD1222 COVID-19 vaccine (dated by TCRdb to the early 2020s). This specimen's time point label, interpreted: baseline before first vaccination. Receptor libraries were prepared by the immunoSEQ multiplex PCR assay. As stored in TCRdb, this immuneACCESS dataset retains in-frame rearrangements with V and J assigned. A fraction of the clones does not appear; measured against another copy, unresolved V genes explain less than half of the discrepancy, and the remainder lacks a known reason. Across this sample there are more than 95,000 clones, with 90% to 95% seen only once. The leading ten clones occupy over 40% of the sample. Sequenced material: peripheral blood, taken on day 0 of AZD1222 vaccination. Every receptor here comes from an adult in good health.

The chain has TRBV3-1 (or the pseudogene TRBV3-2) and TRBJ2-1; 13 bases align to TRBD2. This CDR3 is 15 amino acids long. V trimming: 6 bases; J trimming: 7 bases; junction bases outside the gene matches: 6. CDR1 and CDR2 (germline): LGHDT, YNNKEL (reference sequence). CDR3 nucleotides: TGTGCCAGCAGACTAGCGGGAGGGCCAGGTAATGAGCAGTTCTTC. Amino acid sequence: CASRLAGGPGNEQFF.

The CDR3 sequence: CSGAGQGYGYTF. The DNA of the CDR3 is TGCAGCGGTGCCGGACAGGGGTATGGCTACACCTTC. The rearrangement uses TRBV29-1 and TRBJ1-2; 9 bases map to TRBD1. CDR3 size: 12 residues. Germline-derived CDR1 and CDR2 are SQVTM and ANQGSEA. With 7 bases clipped from V and 5 bases from J, the junction kept 5 bases outside the gene matches.

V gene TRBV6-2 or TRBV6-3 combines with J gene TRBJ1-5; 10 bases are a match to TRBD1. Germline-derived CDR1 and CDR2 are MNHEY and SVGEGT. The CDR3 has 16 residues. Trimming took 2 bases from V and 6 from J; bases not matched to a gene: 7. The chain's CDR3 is CASSYGTGVGSQPQHF. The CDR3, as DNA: TGTGCCAGCAGTTACGGGACAGGGGTAGGAAGTCAGCCCCAGCATTTT.

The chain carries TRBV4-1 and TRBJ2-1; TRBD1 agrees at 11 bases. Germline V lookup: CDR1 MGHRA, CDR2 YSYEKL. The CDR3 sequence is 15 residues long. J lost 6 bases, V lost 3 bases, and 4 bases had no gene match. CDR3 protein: CASSQAGTGGNEQFF. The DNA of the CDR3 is TGCGCCAGCAGCCAGGCCGGGACAGGGGGCAATGAGCAGTTCTTC.

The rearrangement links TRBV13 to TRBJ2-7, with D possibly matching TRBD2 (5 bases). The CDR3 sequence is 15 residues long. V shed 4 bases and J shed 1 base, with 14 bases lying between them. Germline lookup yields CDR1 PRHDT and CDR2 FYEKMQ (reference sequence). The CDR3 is CASSYPSGSSYEQYF. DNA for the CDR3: TGTGCCAGCAGCTACCCATCGGGGTCGTCCTACGAGCAGTACTTC.

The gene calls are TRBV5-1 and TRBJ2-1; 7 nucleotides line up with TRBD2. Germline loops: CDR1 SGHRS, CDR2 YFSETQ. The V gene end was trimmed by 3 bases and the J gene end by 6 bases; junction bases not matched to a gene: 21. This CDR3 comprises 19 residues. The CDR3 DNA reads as TGCGCCAGCAGCTCCCCAAGGGACTACCCACTTCAGTCAGGCAATGAGCAGTTCTTC. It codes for CASSSPRDYPLQSGNEQFF.

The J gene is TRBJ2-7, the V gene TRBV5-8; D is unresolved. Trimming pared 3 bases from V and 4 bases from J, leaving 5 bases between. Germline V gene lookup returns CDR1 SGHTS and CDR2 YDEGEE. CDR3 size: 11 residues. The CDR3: CASSSRYEQYF. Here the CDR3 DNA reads TGTGCCAGCAGCTCCCGTTACGAGCAGTACTTC.

Here the CDR3 reads CASSVGRGNQPQHF. In DNA form, the CDR3 reads TGTGCCAGCAGTGTAGGTAGGGGCAATCAGCCCCAGCATTTT. The J gene is TRBJ1-5, the V gene TRBV2, with no clear D. The CDR3 is 14 amino acids. Germline CDR1 is SNHLY and CDR2 is FYNNEI. V lost 4 bases to trimming and J lost 2 bases, with 9 bases between them.

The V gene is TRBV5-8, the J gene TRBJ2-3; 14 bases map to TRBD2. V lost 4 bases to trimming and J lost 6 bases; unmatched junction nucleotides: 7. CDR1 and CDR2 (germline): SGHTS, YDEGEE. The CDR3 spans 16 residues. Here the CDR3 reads CASSMGTSGRLDTQYF. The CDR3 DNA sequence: TGTGCCAGCAGCATGGGGACTAGCGGGAGATTGGATACGCAGTATTTT. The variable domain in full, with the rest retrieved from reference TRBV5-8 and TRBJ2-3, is EAGVTQSPTHLIKTRGQQATLRCSPISGHTSVYWYQQALGLGLQFLLWYDEGEERNRGNFPPRFSGRQFPNYSSELNVNALELEDSALYLCASSMGTSGRLDTQYFGPGTRLTVL.

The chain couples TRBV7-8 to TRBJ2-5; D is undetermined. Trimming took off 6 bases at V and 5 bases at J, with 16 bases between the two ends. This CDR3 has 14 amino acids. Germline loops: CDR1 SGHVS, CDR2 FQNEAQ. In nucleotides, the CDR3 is TGTGCCAGCAGATCTAAACCTGAGGAGGAGACCCAGTACTTC. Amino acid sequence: CASRSKPEEETQYF.

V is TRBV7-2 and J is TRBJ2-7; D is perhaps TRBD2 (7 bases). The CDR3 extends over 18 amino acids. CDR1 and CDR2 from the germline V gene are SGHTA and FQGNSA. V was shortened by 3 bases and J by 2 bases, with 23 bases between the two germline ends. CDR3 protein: CASSFKGGRGEGAYEQYF. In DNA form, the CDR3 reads TGTGCCAGCAGCTTTAAGGGTGGGCGCGGGGAGGGGGCCTACGAGCAGTACTTC.

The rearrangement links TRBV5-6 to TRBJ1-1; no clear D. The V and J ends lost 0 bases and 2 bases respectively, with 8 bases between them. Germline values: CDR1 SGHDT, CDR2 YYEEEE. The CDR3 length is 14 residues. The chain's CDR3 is CASSLVSFNTEAFF. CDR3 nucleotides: TGTGCCAGCAGCTTGGTCTCTTTCAACACTGAAGCTTTCTTT.

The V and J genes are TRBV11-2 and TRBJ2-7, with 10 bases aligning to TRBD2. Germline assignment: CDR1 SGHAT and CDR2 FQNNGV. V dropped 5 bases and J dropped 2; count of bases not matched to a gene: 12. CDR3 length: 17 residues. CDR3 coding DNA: TGTGCCAGCAGCATCGGGACTAGCGAGGGAATCACCTACGAGCAGTACTTC. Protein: CASSIGTSEGITYEQYF.

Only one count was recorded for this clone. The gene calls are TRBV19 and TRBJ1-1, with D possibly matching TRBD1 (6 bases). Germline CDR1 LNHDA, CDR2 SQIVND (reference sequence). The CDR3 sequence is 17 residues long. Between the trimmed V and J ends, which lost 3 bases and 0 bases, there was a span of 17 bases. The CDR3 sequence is CASSIRQGRGLNTEAFF. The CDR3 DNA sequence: TGTGCCAGTAGTATCCGGCAGGGGAGAGGATTGAACACTGAAGCTTTCTTT.

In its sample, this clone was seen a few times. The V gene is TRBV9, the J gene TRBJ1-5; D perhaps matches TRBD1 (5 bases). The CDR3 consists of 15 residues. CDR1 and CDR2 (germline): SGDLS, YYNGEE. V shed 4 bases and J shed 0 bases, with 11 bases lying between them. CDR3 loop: CASSPGRTSNQPQHF. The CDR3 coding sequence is TGTGCCAGCAGCCCGGGACGGACTAGCAATCAGCCCCAGCATTTT.